The 23 T cell receptor beta chains presented below share a single source sample, sequenced in a study of T cell responses to AZD1222 COVID-19 vaccine. Some clones are missing from TCRdb's copy, which holds only in-frame ones; the method was immunoSEQ multiplex PCR. The sample consists of some 48,000 clones, 65% to 90% of them appearing once. The starting material was peripheral blood, obtained 28 days after the second AZD1222 dose. The source of these receptors is an adult who received the AZD1222 COVID-19 vaccine.

This clone was observed a few times. The chain combines TRBV19 with TRBJ1-1; 10 bases line up with TRBD1. Trimming took 5 bases from V and 4 from J; bases not matched to a gene: 7. The CDR3 spans 15 residues. The germline V gene has CDR1 LNHDA and CDR2 SQIVND (reference sequence). CDR3 amino acids: CASSPSTGGLTEAFF. DNA for the CDR3: TGTGCCAGTAGTCCTTCGACAGGGGGCCTCACTGAAGCTTTCTTT.

This rearrangement joins TRBV6-6 to TRBJ2-6; 9 nucleotides agree with TRBD1. Germline trimming cut 5 bases from V and 2 bases from J; bases unmatched to any gene: 13. CDR1 is MNHNY, CDR2 SVGAGI, per germline (reference sequence). The CDR3 sequence is 19 residues long. The CDR3 nucleotides are TGTGCCAGCAGTCAAAGCCTAGGACAGGGGATCACTGGGGCCAACGTCCTGACTTTC. Amino acid sequence: CASSQSLGQGITGANVLTF.

The rearrangement links TRBV4-3 to TRBJ2-2; maybe TRBD2 (6 bases). The CDR3 length is 16 residues. V shed 0 bases and J shed 6 bases, with 14 bases lying between them. Per the germline V gene, CDR1 is LGHNA and CDR2 is YSLEER. The chain's CDR3 is CASSQDSGRSAGELFF. CDR3 in DNA: TGCGCCAGCAGCCAAGACTCAGGGAGGTCCGCCGGGGAGCTGTTTTTT.

V gene TRBV28 combines with J gene TRBJ1-2, with D perhaps matching TRBD1 (6 bases). Germline loops: CDR1 MDHEN, CDR2 SYDVKM. V shed 5 bases and J shed 2 bases, with 18 bases lying between them. The CDR3 length is 16 residues. The CDR3 bases are TGTGCCAGCAGTGTAATTCCCGGACAGACCAACTATGGCTACACCTTC. This sequence encodes CASSVIPGQTNYGYTF.

The chain joins TRBV27 to TRBJ1-1; 8 nucleotides match TRBD1. The CDR3 loop spans 16 amino acids. Germline V lookup: CDR1 MNHEY, CDR2 SMNVEV (reference sequence). V lost 0 bases to trimming and J lost 4 bases; unmatched junction nucleotides: 7. CDR3 nucleotides: TGTGCCAGCAGTTTATCGACCACAGGGGGTGTCACTGAAGCTTTCTTT. It yields the protein CASSLSTTGGVTEAFF.

This sequence joins TRBV12-5 and TRBJ2-7; TRBD1 or TRBD2 may be the D gene (6 bases each). The CDR3 is 16 residues long. V dropped 3 bases and J dropped 2 bases, with 17 bases sitting between them. Germline loops: CDR1 LGHNT, CDR2 FRNRAP. CDR3 sequence reads: CASGFRYEGGPYEQYF. The CDR3 DNA reads TGTGCTAGTGGTTTTCGTTACGAAGGGGGGCCCTACGAGCAGTACTTC.

The genes are TRBV5-4 and TRBJ2-3; 9 bases fit TRBD1. V dropped 4 bases and J dropped 1; count of bases not matched to a gene: 13. The CDR3 has 18 residues. The germline gives CDR1 SGHNT, CDR2 YYREEE (reference sequence). CDR3 coding DNA: TGTGCCAGCAGCCAAGGGACAGGGCTCTTACATGGCACAGATACGCAGTATTTT. Its translation: CASSQGTGLLHGTDTQYF. The complete variable domain, with remaining parts taken from reference TRBV5-4 and TRBJ2-3, reads ETGVTQSPTHLIKTRGQQVTLRCSSQSGHNTVSWYQQALGQGPQFIFQYYREEENGRGNFPPRFSGLQFPNYSSELNVNALELDDSALYLCASSQGTGLLHGTDTQYFGPGTRLTVL.

V is TRBV18 and J is TRBJ1-2, with D possibly being TRBD1 (5 bases). The CDR3 loop spans 15 amino acids. Germline loops: CDR1 KGHSH, CDR2 LQKENI. Trimming stripped 6 bases from V and 0 bases from J, with 14 bases between. CDR3 bases: TGTGCCAGCTCCCACCGGGACGGAGCTAACTATGGCTACACCTTC. It yields the protein CASSHRDGANYGYTF. Filled out from reference TRBV18 and TRBJ1-2, the complete variable domain reads NAGVMQNPRHLVRRRGQEARLRCSPMKGHSHVYWYRQLPEEGLKFMVYLQKENIIDESGMPKERFSAEFPKEGPSILRIQQVVRGDSAAYFCASSHRDGANYGYTFGSGTRLTVV.

The chain joins TRBV6-5 to TRBJ1-6; D perhaps matches TRBD1 (5 bases). Germline-derived CDR1 and CDR2 are MNHEY and SVGAGI. The CDR3 spans 13 residues. Trimming removed 4 bases from V and 10 bases from J, with 11 bases in between. CDR3 residues: CASSWGGVSPLHF. For the CDR3, the DNA is TGTGCCAGCAGTTGGGGGGGGGTGTCACCCCTCCACTTT.

The CDR3 spells CASSEAGGLETQYF. As DNA, the CDR3 is TGTGCCAGCAGCGAAGCAGGGGGCCTGGAGACCCAGTACTTC. The chain combines TRBV7-9 with TRBJ2-5; 8 nucleotides match TRBD1. Trimming took 5 bases from V and 5 from J; bases not matched to a gene: 7. CDR1 and CDR2 (germline): SEHNR, FQNEAQ (reference sequence). This CDR3 contains 14 residues.

The chain couples TRBV6-1 to TRBJ2-1; 10 positions match TRBD2. Per germline, CDR1 MNHNS and CDR2 SASEGT. Trimming at V came to 0 bases and at J to 7 bases, leaving 12 bases not matched to a gene. The CDR3 totals 18 residues. The CDR3 DNA sequence: TGTGCCAGCAGTGAAGCCGTTGGACTAGCGGCCGTAAGGAATGAGCAGTTCTTC. Its translation is CASSEAVGLAAVRNEQFF.

The chain links TRBV30 to TRBJ1-5; D possibly corresponds to TRBD1 (5 bases). The ends were cut back, 1 base at V and 4 bases at J, with 8 bases in the middle. CDR1 GTSNPN and CDR2 SVGIG come from the germline V gene (reference sequence). The length of the CDR3 is 13 residues. The CDR3 loop reads CAWSGGWNQPQHF. In DNA, the CDR3 is TGTGCCTGGAGTGGGGGGTGGAATCAGCCCCAGCATTTT.

This chain links TRBV7-2 with TRBJ2-5; D remains unclear. This CDR3 has 15 amino acids. V was clipped by 5 bases and J by 1 base, with 14 bases between them. CDR1 and CDR2 from the germline V gene are SGHTA and FQGNSA. In nucleotides, the CDR3 is TGTGCCAGCAGCACTGGGCCCCGGAGCCAAGAGACCCAGTACTTC. Translated, it gives CASSTGPRSQETQYF.

The chain is built from TRBV10-3 and TRBJ1-5, with D perhaps matching TRBD1 (5 bases). Trimming removed 0 bases from V and 3 bases from J, with 12 bases in between. The CDR3 is made up of 16 amino acids. Germline V gene data show CDR1 as ENHRY and CDR2 as SYGVKD. The CDR3 loop reads CAISESRGDDNQPQHF. The CDR3 DNA sequence: TGTGCCATCAGTGAGTCCCGGGGGGACGACAATCAGCCCCAGCATTTT.

This chain uses TRBV18 with TRBJ2-3; D uncertain. The V gene lost 3 bases and the J gene lost 0 bases, with 10 bases spanning the gap. The CDR3 consists of 15 residues. CDR1 is KGHSH, CDR2 LQKENI, per germline. The CDR3 sequence: CASSPPVGSTDTQYF. The DNA for the CDR3 is TGTGCCAGCTCACCTCCTGTTGGAAGCACAGATACGCAGTATTTT. Together with reference TRBV18 and TRBJ2-3, the CDR3 gives the full variable domain: NAGVMQNPRHLVRRRGQEARLRCSPMKGHSHVYWYRQLPEEGLKFMVYLQKENIIDESGMPKERFSAEFPKEGPSILRIQQVVRGDSAAYFCASSPPVGSTDTQYFGPGTRLTVL.

CDR3: CASSLPGTGGNEQYF. CDR3 bases: TGCGCCAGCAGCCTCCCCGGGACAGGGGGCAATGAGCAGTACTTC. The rearrangement links TRBV5-1 to TRBJ2-7, with TRBD1 matching 12 bases. After removal of 4 bases from V and 7 bases from J, the junction contained 9 bases not matched to a gene. CDR3 size: 15 residues. The V gene's germline CDR1 is SGHRS and CDR2 YFSETQ.

The V call is TRBV7-3, the J call TRBJ1-2, with D possibly TRBD1 on 5 matching bases. V shed 5 bases and J shed 5 bases, with 12 bases lying between them. The CDR3 runs to 13 residues. Germline V gives CDR1 SGHTA, CDR2 FQGTGA. In DNA form, the CDR3 reads TGTGCCAGCAGCCCCGGGGGAGAGTATGGCTACACCTTC. This codes for CASSPGGEYGYTF.

V usage is TRBV6-4 and J usage is TRBJ1-4; 11 bases are shared with TRBD1. Germline assignment: CDR1 MRHNA and CDR2 SNTAGT. The ends lost 9 bases at V and 6 bases at J; junction bases unmatched: 0. There are 12 residues in the CDR3. The CDR3, as DNA: TGTGCCAGGGACAGGGGGCATGAAAAACTGTTTTTT. Translating it yields CARDRGHEKLFF.

V is TRBV28 and J is TRBJ2-1; D is unclear. Trimming left V 8 bases short and J 5 bases short, with 4 bases between. Germline V gene lookup returns CDR1 MDHEN and CDR2 SYDVKM. CDR3 size: 10 residues. The CDR3 sequence is CASGNNEQFF. In DNA form, the CDR3 reads TGTGCCAGCGGCAACAATGAGCAGTTCTTC.

The chain recombines TRBV5-4 with TRBJ2-1, with TRBD2 matching 11 bases. This CDR3 spans 20 amino acids. V shed 0 bases and J 6 bases; nucleotides not matched to a gene: 17. CDR1 is SGHNT, CDR2 YYREEE, per germline (reference sequence). CDR3 in amino acids: CASSLAGGLAVPPRGNEQFF. The CDR3 coding sequence is TGTGCCAGCAGCTTGGCCGGGGGACTAGCGGTACCCCCCCGGGGCAATGAGCAGTTCTTC.

The V call is TRBV6-5, the J call TRBJ2-5; 7 bases line up with TRBD1. This CDR3 comprises 15 residues. Germline V lookup: CDR1 MNHEY, CDR2 SVGAGI. After removal of 4 bases from V and 1 base from J, the junction contained 6 bases not matched to a gene. The CDR3 here is CASSSYRGSQETQYF. CDR3 bases: TGTGCCAGCAGTTCCTACAGGGGAAGCCAAGAGACCCAGTACTTC.

The rearrangement uses TRBV19 and TRBJ2-7, with 10 bases lining up with TRBD2. Germline V gene lookup returns CDR1 LNHDA and CDR2 SQIVND (reference sequence). V shed 2 bases, J shed 7 bases, and the junction held 5 bases outside the gene matches. The CDR3 sequence is 14 residues long. This CDR3 reads CASSILAGVREQYF. The CDR3 DNA follows: TGTGCCAGTAGTATACTAGCGGGAGTACGTGAGCAGTACTTC.

The chain combines TRBV14 with TRBJ2-2; D is uncertain. V lost 5 bases, J lost 0 bases, and 13 bases lay in between. CDR3 length: 16 residues. Germline values: CDR1 SGHDN, CDR2 FVKESK. CDR3 nucleotide sequence: TGTGCCAGCAGCTTCGAGCTTGCATCGAACACCGGGGAGCTGTTTTTT. It codes for CASSFELASNTGELFF.